The table lists the clone carrying this T cell receptor (beta chain) with a count of one. Antigen unknown. This specimen belongs to a study of cytomegalovirus exposure and HLA in healthy donors. Looking at the study overall: Researchers previously reported finding fewer than 120 million unique TCR beta sequences from 170 million or so T cells. Clustering assigned around 77% of the approximately 370 genotyped donors to the Caucasian-associated ancestry cluster. Study results and limitations: Indistinguishable V segments, including TRBV6-2 and TRBV6-3, were excluded. According to a later analysis, most TCR beta chains associated with CMV appeared HLA-restricted.

There are 15 residues in the CDR3. Trimming removed 3 bases from V and 8 bases from J; junction bases left unmatched: 10. Germline lookup yields CDR1 SNHLY and CDR2 FYNNEI. Both 60 Vbeta primers and 13 Jbeta primers went into the PCR. The data were produced by immunoSEQ multiplex PCR, yet TCRdb's version contains in-frame clones alone and is incomplete. Seen here are about 240,000 clones, roughly 81% observed once, and the top ten hold about 0.25%. Sequencing input: PBMCs. The clonotype was recovered from a girl between 2 and 10 years old in good health and CMV-seronegative. The chain joins TRBV2 to TRBJ2-1; the match to TRBD2 covers 7 bases. For the CDR3, the DNA is TGTGCCAGCAGTGACCGAGCGGGGTCTTACTATGAGCAGTTCTTC. This encodes CASSDRAGSYYEQFF.